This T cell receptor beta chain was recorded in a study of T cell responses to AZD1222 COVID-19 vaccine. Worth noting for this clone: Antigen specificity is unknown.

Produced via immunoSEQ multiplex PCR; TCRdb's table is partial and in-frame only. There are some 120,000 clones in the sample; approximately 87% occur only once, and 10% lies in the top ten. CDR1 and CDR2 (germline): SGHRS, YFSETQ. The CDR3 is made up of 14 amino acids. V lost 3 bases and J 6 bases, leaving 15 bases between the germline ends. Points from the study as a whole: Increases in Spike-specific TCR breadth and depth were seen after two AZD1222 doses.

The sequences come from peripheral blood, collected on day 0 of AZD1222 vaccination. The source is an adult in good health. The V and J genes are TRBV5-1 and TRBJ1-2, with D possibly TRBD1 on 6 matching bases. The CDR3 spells CASSSQSQGDGYTF. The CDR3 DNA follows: TGCGCCAGCAGCTCTCAATCACAGGGCGATGGCTACACCTTC.